Following are 13 T cell receptor beta chains from one sample sequenced in a study of response to subunit inactivated influenza vaccine. TCRdb processed the RT-PCR reads anew with MiXCR; each CDR3 protein has one entry. The data show hundreds of thousands of distinct CDR3 sequences, with 15% to 20% seen just once and 3% to 3.5% held by the top ten. The sequencing here drew on CD4+ T cells sorted from PBMCs, taken around 2 years after vaccination. The origin of the receptors is a man aged 50 to 75 who received an inactivated influenza vaccine.

This clonotype turned up a few times. This chain links TRBV25-1 with TRBJ1-6, with TRBD1 identical over 9 bases. Germline CDR1 MGHDK, CDR2 SYGVNS. The CDR3 contains 16 residues. With 2 bases clipped from V and 7 bases from J, the junction kept 6 bases outside the gene matches. In DNA form, the CDR3 reads TGTGCCAGCAGTGAAACTTTGACAGGGGGGAATTCACCCCTCCACTTT. Translating gives CASSETLTGGNSPLHF.

This clonotype has ten or more counts. The J gene is TRBJ2-1, the V gene TRBV5-1, with D possibly being TRBD2 (7 bases). The germline V and J ends were trimmed by 5 bases and 3 bases, with 18 bases remaining between them. CDR1 and CDR2 (germline): SGHRS, YFSETQ. This CDR3 has 16 residues. The CDR3 DNA reads TGCGCCAGCAGGGGGGCGGGAGTTGGATACTACAATGAGCAGTTCTTC. Amino acid sequence: CASRGAGVGYYNEQFF.

This clonotype was seen at least ten times. The V call is TRBV25-1, the J call TRBJ2-1; 10 nucleotides match TRBD2. After removal of 3 bases from V and 7 bases from J, the junction contained 9 bases not matched to a gene. CDR1 and CDR2 (germline): MGHDK, SYGVNS. This CDR3 has 16 amino acids. CDR3 in amino acids: CASSDSVLAGKNEQFF. Written as DNA, the CDR3 is TGTGCCAGCAGTGATTCAGTACTAGCGGGAAAGAATGAGCAGTTCTTC. Full variable domain (remainder filled in from reference TRBV25-1 and TRBJ2-1): EADIYQTPRYLVIGTGKKITLECSQTMGHDKMYWYQQDPGMELHLIHYSYGVNSTEKGDLSSESTVSRIRTEHFPLTLESARPSHTSQYLCASSDSVLAGKNEQFFGPGTRLTVL.

V usage is TRBV7-9 and J usage is TRBJ2-1; D gene uncertain. This CDR3 is built from 14 residues. CDR1 is SEHNR, CDR2 FQNEAQ, per germline (reference sequence). V was shortened by 6 bases and J by 0 bases, with 9 bases between the two germline ends. The CDR3 bases are TGTGCCAGCAGGACGCAGGCCTCCTACAATGAGCAGTTCTTC. It codes for CASRTQASYNEQFF.

This clonotype was observed a few times. V usage is TRBV20-1 and J usage is TRBJ2-2; TRBD1 might be the D (5 bases). This CDR3 has 13 amino acids. Trimming cost V 1 base and J 4 bases, with 7 bases left between them. Germline V gene lookup returns CDR1 DFQATT and CDR2 SNEGSKA (reference sequence). This CDR3 is CSARVDSTGELFF. CDR3 bases: TGCAGTGCTAGAGTCGACAGCACCGGGGAGCTGTTTTTT.

The rearrangement uses TRBV5-6 and TRBJ2-7; either TRBD1 or TRBD2 may supply D (5 bases each). Germline-derived CDR1 and CDR2 are SGHDT and YYEEEE. The V and J ends lost 0 bases and 3 bases respectively, with 13 bases between them. This CDR3 region has 15 residues. The CDR3, as DNA: TGTGCCAGCAGCTTGGCCGGGGCGACGTTCTACGAGCAGTACTTC. Translated: CASSLAGATFYEQYF. Full variable domain (rest looked up from reference TRBV5-6 and TRBJ2-7): DAGVTQSPTHLIKTRGQQVTLRCSPKSGHDTVSWYQQALGQGPQFIFQYYEEEERQRGNFPDRFSGHQFPNYSSELNVNALLLGDSALYLCASSLAGATFYEQYFGPGTRLTVT.

This clonotype appeared many times. This chain links TRBV20-1 with TRBJ1-4; no clear D. The CDR3 runs 13 residues. V shed 5 bases and J shed 0 bases, with 7 bases lying between them. CDR1 is DFQATT, CDR2 SNEGSKA, per germline (reference sequence). Written as DNA, the CDR3 is TGCAGTGCTGGACGGACAACTAATGAAAAACTGTTTTTT. Residues: CSAGRTTNEKLFF.

J is TRBJ1-1 and V is TRBV2; D unclear. The CDR3 extends over 11 amino acids. Trimming shortened V by 7 bases and J by 1 base, and 4 bases separated the two germline ends. Germline-derived CDR1 and CDR2 are SNHLY and FYNNEI. CDR3 sequence reads: CASTPNTEAFF. DNA of the CDR3: TGTGCCAGCACCCCGAACACTGAAGCTTTCTTT.

The rearrangement uses TRBV18 and TRBJ1-1; D unresolved. V gave up 1 base and J gave up 10 bases, with 31 bases separating them. The germline gives CDR1 KGHSH, CDR2 LQKENI. The CDR3 extends over 19 amino acids. This CDR3 is CASSPLTVIGLKNTWVAFF. CDR3 in DNA: TGTGCCAGCTCACCACTTACCGTGATCGGACTGAAAAACACTTGGGTAGCTTTCTTT.

This clonotype was counted only a few times. The J gene is TRBJ1-2, the V gene TRBV12-5; D ambiguous. Looked up from germline, CDR1 is LGHNT and CDR2 is FRNRAP. The CDR3 is made up of 17 amino acids. Trimming shortened V by 0 bases and J by 1 base, and 15 bases separated the two germline ends. The CDR3 loop is CASGLVLSPSGNYGYTF. DNA of the CDR3: TGTGCTAGTGGTTTGGTACTAAGCCCCTCCGGTAACTATGGCTACACCTTC.

The chain joins TRBV2 to TRBJ2-3; maybe TRBD1 (6 bases). Trimming shortened V by 6 bases and J by 0 bases, and 13 bases separated the two germline ends. In germline, CDR1 is SNHLY, CDR2 FYNNEI. The CDR3 is 15 amino acids. The CDR3 spells CASRGDNLSTDTQYF. The CDR3 DNA follows: TGTGCCAGCAGGGGGGACAATCTTAGCACAGATACGCAGTATTTT.

The J gene is TRBJ2-7, the V gene TRBV25-1; a possible D gene is TRBD1 (6 bases). Trimming pared 6 bases from V and 2 bases from J, leaving 14 bases between. CDR3 size: 14 residues. Germline CDR1 reads MGHDK; CDR2 reads SYGVNS. The CDR3 loop is CASRSGTLAYEQYF. The CDR3 nucleotides are TGTGCCAGCAGGTCCGGGACACTTGCCTACGAGCAGTACTTC.

This clonotype occurred many times. The CDR3 DNA is TGCGCCAGCAGCTCCCTTCGGGGACTGCCGAACACCGGGGAGCTGTTTTTT. Residues: CASSSLRGLPNTGELFF. V and J are TRBV5-1 and TRBJ2-2; tentative D call: TRBD2 (6 bases). Between the trimmed V and J ends, which lost 3 bases and 0 bases, there was a span of 15 bases. This CDR3 region has 17 residues. Looked up from germline, CDR1 is SGHRS and CDR2 is YFSETQ.